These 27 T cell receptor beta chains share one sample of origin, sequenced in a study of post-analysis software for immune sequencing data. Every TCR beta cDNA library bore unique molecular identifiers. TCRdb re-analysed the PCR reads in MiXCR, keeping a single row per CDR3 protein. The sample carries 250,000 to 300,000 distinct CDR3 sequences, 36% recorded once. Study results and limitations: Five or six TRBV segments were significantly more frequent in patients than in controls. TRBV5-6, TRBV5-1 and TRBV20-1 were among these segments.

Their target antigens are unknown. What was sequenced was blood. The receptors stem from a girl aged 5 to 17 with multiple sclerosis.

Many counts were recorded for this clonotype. CDR3: CSARGGLGDAAYNEQFF. The DNA of the CDR3 is TGCAGTGCTAGAGGGGGCTTAGGGGACGCAGCCTACAATGAGCAGTTCTTC. The rearrangement uses TRBV20-1 and TRBJ2-1; the D call may be TRBD1 or TRBD2 (5 bases each). The CDR3 covers 17 residues. The ends were cut back, 1 base at V and 2 bases at J, with 18 bases in the middle. Germline V CDR1 and CDR2: DFQATT, SNEGSKA (reference sequence).

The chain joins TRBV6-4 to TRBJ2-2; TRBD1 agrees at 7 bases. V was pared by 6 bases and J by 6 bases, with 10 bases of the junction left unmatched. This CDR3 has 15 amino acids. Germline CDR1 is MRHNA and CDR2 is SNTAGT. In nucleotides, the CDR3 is TGTGCCAGCAGCAAGACAGGGTCCGAGGCCGGGGAGCTGTTTTTT. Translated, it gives CASSKTGSEAGELFF.

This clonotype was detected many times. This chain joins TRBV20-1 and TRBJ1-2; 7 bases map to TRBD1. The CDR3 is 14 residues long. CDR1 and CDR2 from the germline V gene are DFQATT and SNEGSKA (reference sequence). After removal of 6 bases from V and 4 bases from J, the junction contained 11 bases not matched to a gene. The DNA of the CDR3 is TGCAGTGCCTACCTCGGACAGGAGACCTATGGCTACACCTTC. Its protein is CSAYLGQETYGYTF.

The CDR3 is CASSQEWASGSSRQFF. The DNA of the CDR3 is TGTGCCAGCAGCCAAGAGTGGGCTAGCGGGAGTTCTCGGCAGTTCTTC. The gene calls are TRBV4-2 and TRBJ2-1; TRBD2 aligns across 10 bases. This CDR3 is 16 amino acids long. Germline CDR1 and CDR2: LGHNA and YNFKEQ. The V gene end was trimmed by 0 bases and the J gene end by 12 bases; junction bases not matched to a gene: 11.

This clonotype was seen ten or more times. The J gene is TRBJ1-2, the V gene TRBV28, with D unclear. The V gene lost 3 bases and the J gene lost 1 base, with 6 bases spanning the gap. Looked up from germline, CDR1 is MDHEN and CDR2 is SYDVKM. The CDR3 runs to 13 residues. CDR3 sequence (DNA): TGTGCCAGCAGTTTCGAGAGTAACTATGGCTACACCTTC. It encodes CASSFESNYGYTF.

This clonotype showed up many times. The CDR3 region is CSARDEVREDTQYF. For the CDR3, the DNA is TGCAGTGCTAGGGATGAGGTCCGGGAGGATACGCAGTATTTT. The V and J genes are TRBV20-1 and TRBJ2-3; weak D call: TRBD2 (6 bases). V was shortened by 3 bases and J by 6 bases, with 16 bases between the two germline ends. The length of the CDR3 is 14 residues. The germline CDR1 and CDR2 sequences are DFQATT and SNEGSKA (reference sequence).

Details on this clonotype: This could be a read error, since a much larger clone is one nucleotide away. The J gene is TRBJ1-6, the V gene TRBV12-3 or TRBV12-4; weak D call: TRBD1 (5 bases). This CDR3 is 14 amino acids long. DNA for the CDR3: TGTGCCAGCGCCAGGGAGGCCAAAACCTCACCCCCCCACTTT. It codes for CASAREAKTSPPHF.

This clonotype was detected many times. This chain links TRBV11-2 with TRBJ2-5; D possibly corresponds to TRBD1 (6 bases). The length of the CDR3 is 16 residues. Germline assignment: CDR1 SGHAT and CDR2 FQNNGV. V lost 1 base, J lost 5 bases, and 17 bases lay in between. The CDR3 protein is CASSLGGWQGTETQYF. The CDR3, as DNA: TGTGCCAGCAGCTTAGGCGGTTGGCAGGGGACGGAGACCCAGTACTTC. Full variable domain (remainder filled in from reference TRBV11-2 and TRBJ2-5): EAGVAQSPRYKIIEKRQSVAFWCNPISGHATLYWYQQILGQGPKLLIQFQNNGVVDDSQLPKDRFSAERLKGVDSTLKIQPAKLEDSAVYLCASSLGGWQGTETQYFGPGTRLLVL.

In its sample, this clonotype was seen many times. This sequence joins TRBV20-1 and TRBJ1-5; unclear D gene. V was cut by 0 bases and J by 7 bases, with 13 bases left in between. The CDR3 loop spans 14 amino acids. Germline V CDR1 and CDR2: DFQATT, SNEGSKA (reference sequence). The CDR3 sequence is CSARDMRNTQPQHF. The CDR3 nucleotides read TGCAGTGCTAGAGATATGAGGAATACGCAGCCCCAGCATTTT.

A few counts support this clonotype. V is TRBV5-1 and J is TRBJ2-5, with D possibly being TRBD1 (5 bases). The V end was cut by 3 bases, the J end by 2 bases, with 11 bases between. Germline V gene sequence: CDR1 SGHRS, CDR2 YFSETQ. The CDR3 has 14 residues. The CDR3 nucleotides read TGCGCCAGCAGCTGGGCGCAGGGACAAGAGACCCAGTACTTC. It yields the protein CASSWAQGQETQYF.

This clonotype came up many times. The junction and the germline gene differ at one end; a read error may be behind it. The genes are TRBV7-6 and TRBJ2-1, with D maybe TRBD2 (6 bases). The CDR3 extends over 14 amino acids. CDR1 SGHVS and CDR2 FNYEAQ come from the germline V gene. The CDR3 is CASSIAGGYNEQFF. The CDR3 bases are TGTGCCAGCAGCATAGCCGGGGGTTACAATGAGCAGTTCTTC.

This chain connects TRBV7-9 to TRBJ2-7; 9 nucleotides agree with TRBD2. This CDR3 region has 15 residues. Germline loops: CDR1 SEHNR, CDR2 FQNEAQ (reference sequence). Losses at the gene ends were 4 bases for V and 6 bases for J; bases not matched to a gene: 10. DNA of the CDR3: TGTGCCAGCAGCTCCACGGGAGCGGGAGGATCCGAGCAGTACTTC. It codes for CASSSTGAGGSEQYF. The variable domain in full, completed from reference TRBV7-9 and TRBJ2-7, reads DTGVSQNPRHKITKRGQNVTFRCDPISEHNRLYWYRQTLGQGPEFLTYFQNEAQLEKSRLLSDRFSAERPKGSFSTLEIQRTEQGDSAMYLCASSSTGAGGSEQYFGPGTRLTVT.

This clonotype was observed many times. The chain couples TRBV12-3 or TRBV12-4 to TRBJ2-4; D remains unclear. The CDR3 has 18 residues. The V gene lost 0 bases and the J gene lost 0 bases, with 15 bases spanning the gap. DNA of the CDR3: TGTGCCAGCAGTTTAGCGCTAACGCTACCGGTAGCCAAAAACATTCAGTACTTC. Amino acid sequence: CASSLALTLPVAKNIQYF.

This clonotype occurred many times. The CDR3 loop reads CASQPRLAGVGEQFF. The CDR3 region has the DNA TGTGCCTCCCAACCTAGACTAGCGGGAGTGGGTGAGCAGTTCTTC. This sequence joins TRBV12-3 or TRBV12-4 and TRBJ2-1; TRBD2 matches at 12 bases. The CDR3 extends over 15 amino acids. Trimming at V came to 11 bases and at J to 9 bases, leaving 14 bases not matched to a gene.

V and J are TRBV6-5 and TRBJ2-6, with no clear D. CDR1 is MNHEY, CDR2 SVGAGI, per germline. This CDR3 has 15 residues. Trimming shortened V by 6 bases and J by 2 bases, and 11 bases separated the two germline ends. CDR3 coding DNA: TGTGCCAGCAGCCCCCGTGGGACTGGGGCCAACGTCCTGACTTTC. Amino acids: CASSPRGTGANVLTF.

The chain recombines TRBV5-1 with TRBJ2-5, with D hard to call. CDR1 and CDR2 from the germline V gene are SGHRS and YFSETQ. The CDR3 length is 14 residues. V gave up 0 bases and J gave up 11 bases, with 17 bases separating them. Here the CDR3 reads CASSLERAPDEQYF. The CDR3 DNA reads TGCGCCAGCAGCTTGGAACGGGCTCCCGATGAGCAGTACTTC.

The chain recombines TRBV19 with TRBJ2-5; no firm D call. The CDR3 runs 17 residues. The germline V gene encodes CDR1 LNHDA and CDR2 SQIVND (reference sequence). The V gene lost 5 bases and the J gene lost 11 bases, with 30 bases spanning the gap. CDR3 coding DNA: TGTGCCAGTAGTGCACTCCACCCCGAGGCTCACCCCCTGGGGCAGTACTTC. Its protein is CASSALHPEAHPLGQYF.

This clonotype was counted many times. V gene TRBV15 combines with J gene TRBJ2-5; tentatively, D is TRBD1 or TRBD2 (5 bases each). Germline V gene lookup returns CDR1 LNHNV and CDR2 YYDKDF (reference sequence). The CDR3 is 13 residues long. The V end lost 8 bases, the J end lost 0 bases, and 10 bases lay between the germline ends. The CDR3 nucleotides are TGTGCCACCGTCAGGGAGTACCAAGAGACCCAGTACTTC. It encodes CATVREYQETQYF.

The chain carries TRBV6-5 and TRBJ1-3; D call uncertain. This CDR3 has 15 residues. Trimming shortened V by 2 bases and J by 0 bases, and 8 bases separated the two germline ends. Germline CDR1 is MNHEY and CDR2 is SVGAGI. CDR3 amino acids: CASSYSSSSGNTIYF. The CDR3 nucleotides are TGTGCCAGCAGTTACAGTTCGAGCTCTGGAAACACCATATATTTT.

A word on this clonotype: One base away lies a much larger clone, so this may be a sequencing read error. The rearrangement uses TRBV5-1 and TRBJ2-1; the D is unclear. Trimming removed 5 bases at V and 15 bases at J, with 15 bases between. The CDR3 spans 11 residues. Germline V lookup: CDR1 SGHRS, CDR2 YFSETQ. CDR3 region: CASSYDMGWFF. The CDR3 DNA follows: TGCGCCAGCAGTTATGACATGGGCTGGTTCTTC.

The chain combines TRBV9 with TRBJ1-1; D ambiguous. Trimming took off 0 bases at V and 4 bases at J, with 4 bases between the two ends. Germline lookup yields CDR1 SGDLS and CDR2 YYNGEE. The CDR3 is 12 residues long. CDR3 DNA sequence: TGTGCCAGCAGCGTAGGTCCCACTGAAGCTTTCTTT. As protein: CASSVGPTEAFF.

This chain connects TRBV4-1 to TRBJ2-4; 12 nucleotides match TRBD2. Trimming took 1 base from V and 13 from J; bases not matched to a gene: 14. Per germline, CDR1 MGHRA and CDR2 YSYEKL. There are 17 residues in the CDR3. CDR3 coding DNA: TGCGCCAGCAGCCAAGTCCTAGCGGGAGGGCCAAGGGAGGAGCAGTACTTC. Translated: CASSQVLAGGPREEQYF.

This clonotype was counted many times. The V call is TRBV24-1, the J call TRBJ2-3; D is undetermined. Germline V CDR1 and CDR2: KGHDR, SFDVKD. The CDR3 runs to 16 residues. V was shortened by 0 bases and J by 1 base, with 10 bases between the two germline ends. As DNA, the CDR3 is TGTGCCACCAGTGATTTGCGCTTTGGGGGCACAGATACGCAGTATTTT. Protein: CATSDLRFGGTDTQYF.

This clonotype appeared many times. The CDR3 DNA follows: TGTGCCAGCAGCGAGAGATATAATTCACCCCTCCACTTT. The encoded protein is CASSERYNSPLHF. The rearrangement uses TRBV9 and TRBJ1-6; no definite D call. V lost 3 bases, J lost 4 bases, and 5 bases lay in between. Germline values: CDR1 SGDLS, CDR2 YYNGEE. This CDR3 contains 13 residues. Together with reference TRBV9 and TRBJ1-6, the CDR3 gives the full variable domain: DSGVTQTPKHLITATGQRVTLRCSPRSGDLSVYWYQQSLDQGLQFLIQYYNGEERAKGNILERFSAQQFPDLHSELNLSSLELGDSALYFCASSERYNSPLHFGNGTRLTVT.

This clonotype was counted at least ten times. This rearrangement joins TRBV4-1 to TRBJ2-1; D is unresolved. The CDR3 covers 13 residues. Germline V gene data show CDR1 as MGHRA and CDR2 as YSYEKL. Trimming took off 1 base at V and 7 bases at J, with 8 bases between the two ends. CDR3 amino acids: CASSQGSWNEQFF. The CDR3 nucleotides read TGCGCCAGCAGCCAAGGGAGCTGGAATGAGCAGTTCTTC.

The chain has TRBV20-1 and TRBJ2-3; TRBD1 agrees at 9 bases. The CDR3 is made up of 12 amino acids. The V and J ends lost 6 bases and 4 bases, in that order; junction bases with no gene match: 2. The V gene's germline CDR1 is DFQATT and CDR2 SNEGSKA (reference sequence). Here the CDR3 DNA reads TGCAGTGCGCGGACAGGGGCAGATACGCAGTATTTT. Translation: CSARTGADTQYF.

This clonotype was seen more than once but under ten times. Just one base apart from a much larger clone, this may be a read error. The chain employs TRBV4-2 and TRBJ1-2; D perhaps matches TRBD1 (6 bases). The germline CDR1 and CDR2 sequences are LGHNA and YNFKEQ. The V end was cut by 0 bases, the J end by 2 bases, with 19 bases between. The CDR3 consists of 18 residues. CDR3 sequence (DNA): TGTGCCAGCAGCCAAGATTCCCGGGACGGGGGCTCGAACTATGGCTACACCTTC. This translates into CASSQDSRDGGSNYGYTF.